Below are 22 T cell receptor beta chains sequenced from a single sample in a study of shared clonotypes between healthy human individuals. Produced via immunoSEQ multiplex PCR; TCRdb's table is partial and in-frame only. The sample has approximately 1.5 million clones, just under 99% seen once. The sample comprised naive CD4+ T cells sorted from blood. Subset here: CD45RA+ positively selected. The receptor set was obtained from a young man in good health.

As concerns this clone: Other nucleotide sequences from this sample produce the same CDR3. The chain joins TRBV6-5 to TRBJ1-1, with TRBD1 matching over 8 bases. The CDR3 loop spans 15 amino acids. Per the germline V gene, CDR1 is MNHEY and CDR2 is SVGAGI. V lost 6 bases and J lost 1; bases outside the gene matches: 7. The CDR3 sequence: CASSPWTGKNTEAFF. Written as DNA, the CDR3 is TGTGCCAGCAGCCCTTGGACAGGGAAGAACACTGAAGCTTTCTTT.

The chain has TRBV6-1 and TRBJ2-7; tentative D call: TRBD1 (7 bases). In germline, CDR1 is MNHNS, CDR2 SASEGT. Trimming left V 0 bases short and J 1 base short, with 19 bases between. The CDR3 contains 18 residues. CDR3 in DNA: TGTGCCAGCAGTGAAGCTTCGAGGCGGGACAGCAAATCCTACGAGCAGTACTTC. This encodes CASSEASRRDSKSYEQYF.

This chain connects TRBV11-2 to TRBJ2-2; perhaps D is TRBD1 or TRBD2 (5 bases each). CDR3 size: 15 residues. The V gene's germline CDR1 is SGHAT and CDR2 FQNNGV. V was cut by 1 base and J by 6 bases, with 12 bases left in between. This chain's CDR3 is CASSLAGAGPGELFF. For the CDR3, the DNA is TGTGCCAGCAGCTTAGCCGGGGCCGGACCCGGGGAGCTGTTTTTT.

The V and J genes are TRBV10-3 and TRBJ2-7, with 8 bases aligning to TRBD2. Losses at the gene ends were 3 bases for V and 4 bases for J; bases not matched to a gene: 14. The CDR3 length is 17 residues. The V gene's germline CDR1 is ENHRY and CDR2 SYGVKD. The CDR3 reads CAISDSRSGSSIYEQYF. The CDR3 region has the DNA TGTGCCATCAGTGATAGCCGGAGCGGGAGCTCCATTTACGAGCAGTACTTC.

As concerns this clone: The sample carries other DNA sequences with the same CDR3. The CDR3 sequence is CASSSGTNTGELFF. In DNA form, the CDR3 reads TGCGCCAGCAGTTCCGGGACCAACACCGGGGAGCTGTTTTTT. This sequence joins TRBV5-1 and TRBJ2-2; D possibly matches TRBD1 or TRBD2 (5 bases each). The germline V gene encodes CDR1 SGHRS and CDR2 YFSETQ. The CDR3 consists of 14 residues. V was pared by 5 bases and J by 2 bases, with 10 bases between.

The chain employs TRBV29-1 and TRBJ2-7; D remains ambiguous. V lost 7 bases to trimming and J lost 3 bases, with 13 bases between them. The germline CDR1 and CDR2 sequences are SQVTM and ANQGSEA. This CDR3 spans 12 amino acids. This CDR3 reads CSAHTHSYEQYF. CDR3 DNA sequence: TGCAGCGCTCACACTCACAGCTACGAGCAGTACTTC.

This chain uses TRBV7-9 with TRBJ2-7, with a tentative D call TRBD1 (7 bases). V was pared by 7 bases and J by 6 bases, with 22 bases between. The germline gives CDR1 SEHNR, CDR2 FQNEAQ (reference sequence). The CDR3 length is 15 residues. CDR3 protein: CASTSTGGGLGEQYF. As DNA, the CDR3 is TGTGCCAGCACCTCCACCGGAGGGGGCTTGGGCGAGCAGTACTTC.

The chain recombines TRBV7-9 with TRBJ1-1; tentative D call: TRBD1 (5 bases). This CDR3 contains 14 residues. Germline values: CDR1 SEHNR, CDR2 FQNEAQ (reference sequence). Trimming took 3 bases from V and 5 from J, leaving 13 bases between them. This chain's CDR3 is CASSFSTASTEAFF. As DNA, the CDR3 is TGTGCCAGCAGCTTCTCGACAGCCTCGACTGAAGCTTTCTTT.

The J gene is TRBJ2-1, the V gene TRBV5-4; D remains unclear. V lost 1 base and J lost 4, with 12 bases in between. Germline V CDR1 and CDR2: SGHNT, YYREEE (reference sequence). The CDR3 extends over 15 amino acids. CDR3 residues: CASSLTPLQYNEQFF. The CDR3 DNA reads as TGTGCCAGCAGCTTGACCCCCTTGCAATACAATGAGCAGTTCTTC.

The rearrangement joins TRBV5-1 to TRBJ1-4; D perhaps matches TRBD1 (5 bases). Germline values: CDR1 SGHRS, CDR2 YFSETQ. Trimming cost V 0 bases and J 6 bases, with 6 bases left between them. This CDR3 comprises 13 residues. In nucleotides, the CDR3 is TGCGCCAGCAGCTTGGGGGACTATGAAAAACTGTTTTTT. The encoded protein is CASSLGDYEKLFF.

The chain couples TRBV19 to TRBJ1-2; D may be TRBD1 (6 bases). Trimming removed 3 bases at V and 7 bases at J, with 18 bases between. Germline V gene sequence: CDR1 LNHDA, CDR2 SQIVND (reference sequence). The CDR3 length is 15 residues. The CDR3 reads CASSILTRGLAGYTF. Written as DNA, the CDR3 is TGTGCCAGTAGTATTCTGACTCGGGGGCTTGCTGGCTACACCTTC.

CDR3 coding DNA: TGTGCCAGCGCCGAGTGGGCGGACAGGATACTGTTTTTT. Its translation is CASAEWADRILFF. This chain joins TRBV2 and TRBJ2-2; 7 bases map to TRBD1. Germline V gene lookup returns CDR1 SNHLY and CDR2 FYNNEI. The J segment lost 14 bases and the V segment lost 8 bases, leaving 14 bases of the junction unmatched. The CDR3 runs to 13 residues.

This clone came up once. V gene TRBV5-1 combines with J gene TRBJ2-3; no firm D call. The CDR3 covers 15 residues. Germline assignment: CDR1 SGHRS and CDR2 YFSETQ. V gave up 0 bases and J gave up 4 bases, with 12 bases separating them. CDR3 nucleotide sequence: TGCGCCAGCAGCTTGGAACGAGGCCCCCCAGATACGCAGTATTTT. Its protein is CASSLERGPPDTQYF.

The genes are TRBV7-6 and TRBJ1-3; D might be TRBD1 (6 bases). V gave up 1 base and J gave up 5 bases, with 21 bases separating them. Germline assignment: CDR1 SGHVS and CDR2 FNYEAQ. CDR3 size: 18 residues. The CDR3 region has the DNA TGTGCCAGCAGCTTAGGGGTGAGTACAGGGCTGTATAGAAACACCATATATTTT. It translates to CASSLGVSTGLYRNTIYF.

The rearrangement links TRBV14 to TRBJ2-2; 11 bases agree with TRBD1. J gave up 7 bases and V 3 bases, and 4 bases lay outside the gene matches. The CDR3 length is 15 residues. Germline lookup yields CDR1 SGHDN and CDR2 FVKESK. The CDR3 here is CASSHRTGGFGELFF. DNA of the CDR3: TGTGCCAGCAGCCACCGGACAGGGGGCTTCGGGGAGCTGTTTTTT.

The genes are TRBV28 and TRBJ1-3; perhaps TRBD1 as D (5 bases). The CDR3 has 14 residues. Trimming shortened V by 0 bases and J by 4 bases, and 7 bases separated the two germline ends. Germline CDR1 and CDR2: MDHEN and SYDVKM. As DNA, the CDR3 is TGTGCCAGCAGTTTATGGGGGGTCGGAAACACCATATATTTT. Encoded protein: CASSLWGVGNTIYF.

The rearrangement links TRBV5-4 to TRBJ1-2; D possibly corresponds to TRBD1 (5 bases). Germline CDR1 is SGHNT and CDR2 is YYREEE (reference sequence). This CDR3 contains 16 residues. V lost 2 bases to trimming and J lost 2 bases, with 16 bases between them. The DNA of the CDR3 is TGTGCCAGCAGCTTTGGGGGGGTAGGGTCCAACTATGGCTACACCTTC. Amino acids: CASSFGGVGSNYGYTF.

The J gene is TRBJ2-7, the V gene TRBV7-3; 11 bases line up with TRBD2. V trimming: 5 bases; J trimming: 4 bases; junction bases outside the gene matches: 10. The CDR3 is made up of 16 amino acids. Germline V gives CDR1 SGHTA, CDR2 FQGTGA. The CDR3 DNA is TGTGCCAGCAGCGACGGACGGGGGACTAGCGGTTACGAGCAGTACTTC. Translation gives CASSDGRGTSGYEQYF.

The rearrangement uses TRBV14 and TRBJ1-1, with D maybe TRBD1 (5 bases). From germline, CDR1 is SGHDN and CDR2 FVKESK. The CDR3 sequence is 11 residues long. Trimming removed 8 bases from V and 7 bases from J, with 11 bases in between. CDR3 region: CASSRGSEAFF. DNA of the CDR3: TGTGCCAGCTCCCGGGGGAGTGAAGCTTTCTTT.

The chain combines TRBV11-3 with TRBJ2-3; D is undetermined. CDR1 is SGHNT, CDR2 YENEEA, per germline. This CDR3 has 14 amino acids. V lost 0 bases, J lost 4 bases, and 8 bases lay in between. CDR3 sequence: CASSLEFRADTQYF. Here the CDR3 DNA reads TGTGCCAGCAGCTTAGAATTCCGGGCAGATACGCAGTATTTT.

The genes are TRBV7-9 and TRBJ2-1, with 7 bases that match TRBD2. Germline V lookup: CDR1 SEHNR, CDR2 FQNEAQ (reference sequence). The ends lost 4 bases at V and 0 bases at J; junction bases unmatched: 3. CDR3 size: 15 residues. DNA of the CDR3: TGTGCCAGCAGCTGGGGCGGGAGCTCCTACAATGAGCAGTTCTTC. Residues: CASSWGGSSYNEQFF.

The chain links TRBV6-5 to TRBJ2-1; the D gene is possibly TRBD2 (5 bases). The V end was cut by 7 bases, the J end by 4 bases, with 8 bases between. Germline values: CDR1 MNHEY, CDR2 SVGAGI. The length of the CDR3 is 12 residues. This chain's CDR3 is CASTGGYNEQFF. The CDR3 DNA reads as TGTGCCAGCACTGGCGGGTACAATGAGCAGTTCTTC.